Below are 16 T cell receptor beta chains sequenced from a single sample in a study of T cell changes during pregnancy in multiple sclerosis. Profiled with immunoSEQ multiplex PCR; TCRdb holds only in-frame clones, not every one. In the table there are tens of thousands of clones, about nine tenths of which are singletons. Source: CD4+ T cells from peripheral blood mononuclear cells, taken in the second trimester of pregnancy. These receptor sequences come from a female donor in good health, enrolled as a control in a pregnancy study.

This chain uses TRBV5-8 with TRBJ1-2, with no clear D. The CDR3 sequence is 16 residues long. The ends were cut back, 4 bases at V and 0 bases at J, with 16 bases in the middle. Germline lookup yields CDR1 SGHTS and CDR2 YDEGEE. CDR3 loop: CASSVRRFTTNYGYTF. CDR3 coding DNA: TGTGCCAGCAGCGTCCGGCGGTTTACAACTAACTATGGCTACACCTTC.

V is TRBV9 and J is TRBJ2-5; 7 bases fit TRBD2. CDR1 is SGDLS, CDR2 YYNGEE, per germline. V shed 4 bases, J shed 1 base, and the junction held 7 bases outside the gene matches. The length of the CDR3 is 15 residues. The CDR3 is CASSSGGRVQETQYF. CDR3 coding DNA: TGTGCCAGCAGCTCCGGCGGGAGAGTCCAAGAGACCCAGTACTTC.

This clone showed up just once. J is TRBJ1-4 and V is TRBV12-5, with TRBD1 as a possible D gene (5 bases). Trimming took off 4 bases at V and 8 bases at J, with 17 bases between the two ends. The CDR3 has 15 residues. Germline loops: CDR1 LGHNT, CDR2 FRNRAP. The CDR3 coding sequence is TGTGCTAGTGGTTCAGGGACTTCCGGAGGCGAAAAACTGTTTTTT. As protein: CASGSGTSGGEKLFF.

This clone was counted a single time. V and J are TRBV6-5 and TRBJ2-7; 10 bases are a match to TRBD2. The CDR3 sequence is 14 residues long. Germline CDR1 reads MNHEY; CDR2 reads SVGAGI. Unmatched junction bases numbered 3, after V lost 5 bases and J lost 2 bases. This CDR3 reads CASSPLAGAYEQYF. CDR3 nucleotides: TGTGCCAGCAGTCCCCTAGCGGGGGCCTACGAGCAGTACTTC.

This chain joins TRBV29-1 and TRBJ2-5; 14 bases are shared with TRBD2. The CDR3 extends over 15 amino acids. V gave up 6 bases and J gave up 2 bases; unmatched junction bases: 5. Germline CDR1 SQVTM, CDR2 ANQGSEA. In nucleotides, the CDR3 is TGCAGCGTGAGGACTAGCGGGGGGATTCAAGAGACCCAGTACTTC. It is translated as CSVRTSGGIQETQYF.

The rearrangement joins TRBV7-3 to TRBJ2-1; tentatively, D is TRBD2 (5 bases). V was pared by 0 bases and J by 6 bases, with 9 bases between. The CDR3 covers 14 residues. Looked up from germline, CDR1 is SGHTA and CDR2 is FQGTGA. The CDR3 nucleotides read TGTGCCAGCAGCTTAACGGGGAGTGGCAATGAGCAGTTCTTC. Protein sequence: CASSLTGSGNEQFF.

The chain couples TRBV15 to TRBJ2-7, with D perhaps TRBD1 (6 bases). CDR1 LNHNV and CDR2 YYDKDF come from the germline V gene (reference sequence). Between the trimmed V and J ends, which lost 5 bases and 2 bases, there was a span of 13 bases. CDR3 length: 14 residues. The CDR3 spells CATSGRGGTYEQYF. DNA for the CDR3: TGTGCCACCAGCGGACGTGGGGGCACCTACGAGCAGTACTTC.

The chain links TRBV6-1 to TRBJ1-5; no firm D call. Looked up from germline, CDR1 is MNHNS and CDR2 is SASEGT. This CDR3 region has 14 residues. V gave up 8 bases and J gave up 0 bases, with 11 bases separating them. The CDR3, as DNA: TGTGCCAGCGGAACGGGTTATAGCAATCAGCCCCAGCATTTT. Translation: CASGTGYSNQPQHF.

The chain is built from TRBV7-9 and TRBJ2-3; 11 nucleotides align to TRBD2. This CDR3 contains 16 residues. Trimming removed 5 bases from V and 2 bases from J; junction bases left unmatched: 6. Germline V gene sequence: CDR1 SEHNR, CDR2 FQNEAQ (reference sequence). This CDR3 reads CASSPLAGGSTDTQYF. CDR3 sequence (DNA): TGTGCCAGCAGCCCCTTAGCGGGGGGGTCCACAGATACGCAGTATTTT.

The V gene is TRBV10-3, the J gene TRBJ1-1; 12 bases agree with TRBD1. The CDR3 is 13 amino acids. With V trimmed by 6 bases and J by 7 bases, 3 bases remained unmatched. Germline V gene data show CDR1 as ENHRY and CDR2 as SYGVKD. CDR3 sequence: CAISGTGGGEAFF. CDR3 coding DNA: TGTGCCATCAGCGGGACAGGGGGCGGTGAAGCTTTCTTT.

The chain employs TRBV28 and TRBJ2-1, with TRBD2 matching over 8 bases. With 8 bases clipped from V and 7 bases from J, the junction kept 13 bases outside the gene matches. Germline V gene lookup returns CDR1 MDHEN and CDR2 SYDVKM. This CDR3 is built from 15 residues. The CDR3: CASLEPGRGGNEQFF. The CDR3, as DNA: TGTGCCAGCCTCGAACCCGGGAGGGGGGGGAATGAGCAGTTCTTC.

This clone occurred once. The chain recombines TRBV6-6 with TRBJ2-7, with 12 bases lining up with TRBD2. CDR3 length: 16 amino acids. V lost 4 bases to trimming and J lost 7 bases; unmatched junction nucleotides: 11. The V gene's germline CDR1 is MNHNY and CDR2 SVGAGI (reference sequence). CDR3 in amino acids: CASSSSSGGALGEQYF. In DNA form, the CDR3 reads TGTGCCAGCAGTTCCTCTAGCGGGGGGGCCTTGGGGGAGCAGTACTTC.

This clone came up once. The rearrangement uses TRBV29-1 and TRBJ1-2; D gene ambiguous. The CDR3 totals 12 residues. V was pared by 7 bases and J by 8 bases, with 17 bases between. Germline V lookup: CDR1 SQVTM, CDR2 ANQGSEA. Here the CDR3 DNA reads TGCAGCGCTGTGGAGGGATTTGGCGGCTACACCTTC. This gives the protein CSAVEGFGGYTF.

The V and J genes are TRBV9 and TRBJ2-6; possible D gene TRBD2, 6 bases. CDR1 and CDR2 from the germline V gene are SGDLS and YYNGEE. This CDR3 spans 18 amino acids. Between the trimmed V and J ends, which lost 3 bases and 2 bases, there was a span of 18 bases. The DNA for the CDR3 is TGTGCCAGCAGCGCCCGGACCCGGGGGTCAACTGGGGCCAACGTCCTGACTTTC. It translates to CASSARTRGSTGANVLTF.

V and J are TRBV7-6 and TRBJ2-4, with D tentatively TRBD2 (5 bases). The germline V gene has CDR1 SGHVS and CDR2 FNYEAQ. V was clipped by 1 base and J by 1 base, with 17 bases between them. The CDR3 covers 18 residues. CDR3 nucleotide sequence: TGTGCCAGCAGCTTAGAGTTTCCTAGCAGGAATGCCAAAAACATTCAGTACTTC. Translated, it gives CASSLEFPSRNAKNIQYF.

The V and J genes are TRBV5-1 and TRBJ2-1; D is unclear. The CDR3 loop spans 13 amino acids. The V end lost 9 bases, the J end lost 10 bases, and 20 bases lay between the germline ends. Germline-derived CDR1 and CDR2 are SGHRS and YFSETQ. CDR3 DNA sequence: TGCGCCACCTTTACCGGGTCCGGTCGGGAGCAGTTCTTC. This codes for CATFTGSGREQFF. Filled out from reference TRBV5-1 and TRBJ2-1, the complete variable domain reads KAGVTQTPRYLIKTRGQQVTLSCSPISGHRSVSWYQQTPGQGLQFLFEYFSETQRNKGNFPGRFSGRQFSNSRSEMNVSTLELGDSALYLCATFTGSGREQFFGPGTRLTVL.